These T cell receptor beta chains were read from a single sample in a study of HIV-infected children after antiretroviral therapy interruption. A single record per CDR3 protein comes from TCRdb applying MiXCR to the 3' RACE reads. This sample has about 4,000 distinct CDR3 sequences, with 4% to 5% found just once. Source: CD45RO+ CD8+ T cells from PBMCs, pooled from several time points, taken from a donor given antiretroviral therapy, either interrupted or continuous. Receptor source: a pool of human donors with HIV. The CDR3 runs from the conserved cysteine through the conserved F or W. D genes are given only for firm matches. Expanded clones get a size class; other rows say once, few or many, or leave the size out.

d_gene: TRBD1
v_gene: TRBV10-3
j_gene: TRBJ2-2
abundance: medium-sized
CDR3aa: CAISPGQGTGELFF
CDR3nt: TGTGCCATCAGTCCGGGACAGGGGACCGGGGAGCTGTTTTTT

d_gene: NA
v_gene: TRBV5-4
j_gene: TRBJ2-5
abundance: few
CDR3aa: CASRPGPDEETQYF
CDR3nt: TGTGCCAGCAGACCCGGGCCAGATGAGGAGACCCAGTACTTC

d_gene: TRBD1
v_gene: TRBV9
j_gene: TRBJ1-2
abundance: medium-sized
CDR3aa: CASSVTGGRDGYTF
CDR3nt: TGTGCCAGCAGCGTGACAGGGGGCAGGGATGGCTACACCTTC

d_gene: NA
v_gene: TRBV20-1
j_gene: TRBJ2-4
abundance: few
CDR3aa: CSAPIPGDLKNIQYF
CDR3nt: TGCAGTGCTCCCATTCCCGGGGATCTCAAAAACATTCAGTACTTC

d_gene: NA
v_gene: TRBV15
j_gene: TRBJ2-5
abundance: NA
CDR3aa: CATSRDSGRGRRETQYF
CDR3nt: TGTGCCACCAGCAGAGATTCGGGTAGAGGCAGACGAGAGACCCAGTACTTC

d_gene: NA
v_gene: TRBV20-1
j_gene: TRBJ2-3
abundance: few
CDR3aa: CSADLGDGDTDTQYF
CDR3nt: TGCAGTGCTGACCTTGGGGACGGAGACACAGATACGCAGTATTTT

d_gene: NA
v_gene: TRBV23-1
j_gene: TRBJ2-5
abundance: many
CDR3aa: CASSQIGREQETQYF
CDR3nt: TGCGCCAGCAGTCAAATTGGCAGGGAACAAGAGACCCAGTACTTC

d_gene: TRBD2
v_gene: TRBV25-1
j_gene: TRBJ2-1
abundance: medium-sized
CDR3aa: CASSLAGDYNEQFF
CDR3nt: TGTGCCAGCAGTCTAGCGGGGGACTACAATGAGCAGTTCTTC

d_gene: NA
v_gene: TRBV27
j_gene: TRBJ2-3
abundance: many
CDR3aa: CASSFTVADTQYF
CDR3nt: TGTGCCAGCAGTTTCACCGTGGCGGATACGCAGTATTTT

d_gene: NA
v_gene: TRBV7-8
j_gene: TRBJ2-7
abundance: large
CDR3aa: CASSLPPFDEQYF
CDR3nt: TGTGCCAGCAGCTTACCCCCTTTTGACGAGCAGTACTTC

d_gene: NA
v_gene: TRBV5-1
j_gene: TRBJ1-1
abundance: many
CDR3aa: CASSPLGVNTEAFF
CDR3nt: TGCGCCAGCAGCCCCTTGGGGGTGAACACTGAAGCTTTCTTT

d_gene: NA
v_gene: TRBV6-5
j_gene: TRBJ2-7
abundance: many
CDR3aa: CASSDVSYEQYF
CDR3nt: TGTGCCAGCAGTGACGTCTCCTACGAGCAGTACTTC

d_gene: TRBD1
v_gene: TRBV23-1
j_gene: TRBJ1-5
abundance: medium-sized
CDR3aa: CASSQVSDRASNQPQHF
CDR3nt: TGCGCCAGCAGTCAAGTTTCGGACAGGGCGTCGAATCAGCCCCAGCATTTT

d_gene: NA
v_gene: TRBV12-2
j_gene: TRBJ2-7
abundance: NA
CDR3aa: CASRLVDRAEGHEQYF
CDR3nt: TGTGCAAGTCGCTTAGTCGACCGGGCGGAAGGGCACGAGCAGTACTTC

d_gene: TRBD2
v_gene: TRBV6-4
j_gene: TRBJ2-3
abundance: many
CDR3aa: CASSERGGTDTQYF
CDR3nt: TGTGCCAGCAGTGAGCGGGGGGGCACAGATACGCAGTATTTT

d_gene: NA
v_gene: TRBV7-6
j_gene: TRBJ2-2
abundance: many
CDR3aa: CASSWQGNTGELFF
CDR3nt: TGTGCCAGCAGCTGGCAGGGTAACACCGGGGAGCTGTTTTTT

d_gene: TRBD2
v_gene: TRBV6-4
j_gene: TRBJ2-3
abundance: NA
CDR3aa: CASSDSSGGVDSQYF
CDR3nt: TGTGCCAGCAGTGACTCGAGCGGGGGGGTCGATTCGCAGTATTTT

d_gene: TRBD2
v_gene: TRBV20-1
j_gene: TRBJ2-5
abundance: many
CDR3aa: CSARGLAGGLETQYF
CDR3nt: TGCAGTGCTAGGGGACTAGCGGGCGGGCTAGAGACCCAGTACTTC

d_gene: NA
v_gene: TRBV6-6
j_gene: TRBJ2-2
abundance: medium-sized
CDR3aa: CASREGVDTGELFF
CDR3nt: TGTGCCAGCAGGGAGGGAGTAGATACCGGGGAGCTGTTTTTT

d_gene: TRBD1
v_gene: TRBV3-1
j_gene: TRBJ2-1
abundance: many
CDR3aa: CASSQDATLTGGRANEQFF
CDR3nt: TGTGCCAGCAGCCAAGATGCCACCCTAACAGGGGGCCGAGCAAATGAGCAGTTCTTC

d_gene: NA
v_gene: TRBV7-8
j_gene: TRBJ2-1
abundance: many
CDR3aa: CASSITSGSKYNEQFF
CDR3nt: TGTGCCAGCAGCATAACTTCCGGGTCCAAATACAATGAGCAGTTCTTC

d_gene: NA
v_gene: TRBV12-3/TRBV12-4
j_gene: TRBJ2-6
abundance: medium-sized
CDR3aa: CASSFSGPGANVLTF
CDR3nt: TGTGCCAGCAGTTTCTCTGGTCCAGGGGCCAACGTCCTGACTTTC

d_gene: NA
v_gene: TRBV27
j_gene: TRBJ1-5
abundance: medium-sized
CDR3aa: CASSPTTRNQPQHF
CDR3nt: TGTGCCAGCAGTCCTACCACTCGCAATCAGCCCCAGCATTTT

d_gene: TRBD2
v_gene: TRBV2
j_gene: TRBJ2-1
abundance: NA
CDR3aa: CASSLAGGLYNEQFF
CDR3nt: TGTGCCAGCAGTTTAGCGGGGGGGTTGTACAATGAGCAGTTCTTC

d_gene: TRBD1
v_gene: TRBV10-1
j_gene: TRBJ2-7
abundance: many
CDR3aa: CASSERGRDEQYF
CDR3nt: TGCGCCAGCAGTGAAAGGGGGCGCGACGAGCAGTACTTC

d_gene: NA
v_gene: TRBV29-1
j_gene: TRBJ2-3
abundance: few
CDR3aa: CSVEGTLGLGGTDTQYF
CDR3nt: TGCAGCGTTGAGGGGACACTAGGATTGGGCGGTACAGATACGCAGTATTTT

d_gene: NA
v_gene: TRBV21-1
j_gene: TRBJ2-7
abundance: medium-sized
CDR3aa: CASSKLLAGGPYEQYF
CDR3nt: TGTGCCAGCAGCAAATTACTAGCGGGGGGGCCCTACGAGCAGTACTTC

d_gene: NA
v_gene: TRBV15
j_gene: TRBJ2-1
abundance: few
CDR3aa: CATSTQYGTNEQFF
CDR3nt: TGTGCCACCAGCACACAGTACGGGACGAATGAGCAGTTCTTC

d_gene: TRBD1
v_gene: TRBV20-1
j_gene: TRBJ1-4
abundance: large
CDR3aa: CSAPAGTGYNEKLFF
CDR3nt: TGCAGTGCCCCTGCCGGGACAGGGTATAATGAAAAACTGTTTTTT

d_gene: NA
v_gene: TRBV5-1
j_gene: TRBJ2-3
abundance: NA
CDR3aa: CASRWGGEDTQYF
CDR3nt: TGCGCCAGCAGATGGGGAGGCGAGGATACGCAGTATTTT

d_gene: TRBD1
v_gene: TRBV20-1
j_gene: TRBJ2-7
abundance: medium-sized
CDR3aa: CSARGDREVYEQYF
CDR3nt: TGCAGTGCTAGAGGGGACAGGGAGGTGTACGAGCAGTACTTC

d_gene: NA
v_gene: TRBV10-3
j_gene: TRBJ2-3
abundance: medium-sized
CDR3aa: CAISEMGRPTPPAGTDTQYF
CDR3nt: TGTGCCATCAGTGAGATGGGCAGGCCAACCCCCCCAGCAGGCACAGATACGCAGTATTTT

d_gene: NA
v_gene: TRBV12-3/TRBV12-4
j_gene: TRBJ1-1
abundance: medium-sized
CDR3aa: CASSFGNTEAFF
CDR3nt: TGTGCCAGCAGTTTTGGTAACACTGAAGCTTTCTTT

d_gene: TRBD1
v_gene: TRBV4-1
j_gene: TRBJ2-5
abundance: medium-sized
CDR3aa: CASSQDPDRGETQYF
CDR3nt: TGCGCCAGCAGCCAAGATCCGGACAGGGGTGAGACCCAGTACTTC

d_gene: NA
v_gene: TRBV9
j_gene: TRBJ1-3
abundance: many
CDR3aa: CASSVVPFKEGNTIYF
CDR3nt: TGTGCCAGCAGCGTAGTCCCCTTCAAAGAAGGAAACACCATATATTTT

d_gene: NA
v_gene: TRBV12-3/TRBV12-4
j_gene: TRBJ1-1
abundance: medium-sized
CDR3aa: CASTSFIGGSEAFF
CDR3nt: TGTGCCAGCACCTCATTCATAGGTGGATCTGAAGCTTTCTTT

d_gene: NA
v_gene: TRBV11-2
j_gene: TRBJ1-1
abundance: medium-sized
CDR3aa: CASSSGADEAFF
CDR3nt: TGTGCCAGCAGCTCCGGAGCGGATGAAGCTTTCTTT

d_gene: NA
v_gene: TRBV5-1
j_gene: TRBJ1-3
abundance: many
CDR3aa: CASSLDFSRGNTIYF
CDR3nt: TGCGCCAGCAGCTTGGACTTCTCGAGGGGAAACACCATATATTTT

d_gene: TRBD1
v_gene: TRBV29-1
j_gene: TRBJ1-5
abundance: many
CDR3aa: CSAGGSNQPQHF
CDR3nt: TGCAGCGCAGGGGGTAGCAATCAGCCCCAGCATTTT

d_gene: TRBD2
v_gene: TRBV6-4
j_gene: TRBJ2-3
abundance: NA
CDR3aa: CASSEGLAGTDTQYF
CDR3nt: TGTGCCAGCAGTGAGGGACTAGCGGGGACAGATACGCAGTATTTT

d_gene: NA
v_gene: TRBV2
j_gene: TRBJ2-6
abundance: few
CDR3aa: CASRGGLRNGESGANVLTF
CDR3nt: TGTGCCAGCAGAGGGGGGCTGAGAAACGGGGAATCTGGGGCCAACGTCCTGACTTTC

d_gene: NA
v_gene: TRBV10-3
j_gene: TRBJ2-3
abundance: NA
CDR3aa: CAISDRLVTDTQYF
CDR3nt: TGTGCCATCAGTGATCGGCTAGTAACAGATACGCAGTATTTT

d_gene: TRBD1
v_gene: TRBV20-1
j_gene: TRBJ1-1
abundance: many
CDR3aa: CSAHLQGANTEAFF
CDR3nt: TGCAGTGCCCACCTACAGGGGGCGAACACTGAAGCTTTCTTT

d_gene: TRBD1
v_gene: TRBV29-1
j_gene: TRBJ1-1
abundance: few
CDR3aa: CSVEGRGTTEAFF
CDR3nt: TGCAGCGTTGAGGGCAGGGGGACCACTGAAGCTTTCTTT

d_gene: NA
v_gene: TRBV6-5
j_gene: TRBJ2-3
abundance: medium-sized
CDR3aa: CASSYSGQRTDTQYF
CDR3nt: TGTGCCAGCAGTTACTCCGGCCAGCGCACAGATACGCAGTATTTT

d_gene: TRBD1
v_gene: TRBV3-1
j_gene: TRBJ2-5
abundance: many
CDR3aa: CASSQVKLGGEETQYF
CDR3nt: TGTGCCAGCAGCCAAGTAAAATTAGGGGGCGAGGAGACCCAGTACTTC